This passage covers 28 T cell receptor beta chains from one sample sequenced in a study of blood T cell repertoires in COVID-19 (dated by TCRdb to 2018 to 2020). Libraries came from the immunoSEQ multiplex PCR assay. In TCRdb, the immuneACCESS table is reduced to in-frame sequences with V and J assigned. These tables do not hold every clone; where another copy was compared, an unresolved V gene accounts for under half, and the others remain unexplained. Across this sample there are almost 70,000 clones, with approximately 79% seen only once. The ten most abundant clones make up 15% to 20% of the sample. Specimen: peripheral blood. All receptors derive from a man in his 60s with acute or convalescent COVID-19.

This rearrangement joins TRBV27 to TRBJ1-6, with 7 positions matching TRBD1. CDR3 size: 15 residues. J gave up 7 bases and V 7 bases, and 10 bases lay outside the gene matches. In germline, CDR1 is MNHEY, CDR2 SMNVEV (reference sequence). The CDR3 region is CASKSPGQLNSPLHF. The CDR3 DNA follows: TGTGCCAGCAAGTCCCCGGGACAGCTAAATTCACCCCTCCACTTT.

The table lists this clone with a few counts. The rearrangement links TRBV14 to TRBJ1-4; no clear D gene. Germline V gene lookup returns CDR1 SGHDN and CDR2 FVKESK. Trimming cost V 4 bases and J 3 bases, with 12 bases left between them. This CDR3 region has 15 residues. The CDR3 spells CASSLTGLPNEKLFF. The CDR3 bases are TGTGCCAGCAGCCTAACCGGACTGCCTAATGAAAAACTGTTTTTT.

The table lists this clone with a count of one. The CDR3 sequence is CASSPRGENSYEQYF. In DNA, the CDR3 is TGTGCCAGCAGCCCGCGGGGGGAGAACTCCTACGAGCAGTACTTC. This chain uses TRBV14 with TRBJ2-7, with 8 positions matching TRBD2. The CDR3 runs 15 residues. Losses at the gene ends were 4 bases for V and 0 bases for J; bases not matched to a gene: 5. Germline CDR1 SGHDN, CDR2 FVKESK. Full variable domain (remainder filled in from reference TRBV14 and TRBJ2-7): EAGVTQFPSHSVIEKGQTVTLRCDPISGHDNLYWYRRVMGKEIKFLLHFVKESKQDESGMPNNRFLAERTGGTYSTLKVQPAELEDSGVYFCASSPRGENSYEQYFGPGTRLTVT.

This clone was seen a few times. The J gene is TRBJ1-4, the V gene TRBV18; D may be TRBD1 (6 bases). This CDR3 comprises 15 residues. Germline CDR1 reads KGHSH; CDR2 reads LQKENI. The V and J ends lost 5 bases and 5 bases respectively, with 15 bases between them. The DNA for the CDR3 is TGTGCCAGCTCAGAGGACAGAGGTGCGAATGAAAAACTGTTTTTT. Its protein product is CASSEDRGANEKLFF. Based on the CDR3 plus reference TRBV18 and TRBJ1-4, the full variable domain is NAGVMQNPRHLVRRRGQEARLRCSPMKGHSHVYWYRQLPEEGLKFMVYLQKENIIDESGMPKERFSAEFPKEGPSILRIQQVVRGDSAAYFCASSEDRGANEKLFFGSGTQLSVL.

This chain connects TRBV6-5 to TRBJ1-1; D ambiguous. Germline values: CDR1 MNHEY, CDR2 SVGAGI. The V and J ends lost 10 bases and 7 bases respectively, with 10 bases between them. The CDR3 covers 10 residues. The CDR3 region has the DNA TGTGCCACGGGTCAGATTGAAGCTTTCTTT. Protein: CATGQIEAFF.

This sequence joins TRBV7-6 and TRBJ2-2; D is unresolved. Germline V gene lookup returns CDR1 SGHVS and CDR2 FNYEAQ. Trimming removed 10 bases at V and 0 bases at J, with 9 bases between. CDR3 length: 13 amino acids. CDR3 protein: CATLHTNTGELFF. The CDR3 DNA sequence: TGTGCCACGTTACACACGAACACCGGGGAGCTGTTTTTT.

The chain carries TRBV2 and TRBJ2-5; possibly TRBD1 for D (5 bases). This CDR3 spans 15 amino acids. V gave up 2 bases and J gave up 4 bases, with 14 bases separating them. Germline loops: CDR1 SNHLY, CDR2 FYNNEI. Written as DNA, the CDR3 is TGTGCCAGCAGTGAAAAGAGGAGCCAGGGAGAGACCCAGTACTTC. This codes for CASSEKRSQGETQYF.

The rearrangement links TRBV30 to TRBJ2-1; 9 nucleotides match TRBD2. V shed 0 bases and J 6 bases; nucleotides not matched to a gene: 9. The germline gives CDR1 GTSNPN, CDR2 SVGIG (reference sequence). The CDR3 is 16 amino acids. CDR3 loop: CAWSVQALAGSNEQFF. The CDR3 DNA follows: TGTGCCTGGAGTGTACAAGCGCTAGCGGGGAGCAATGAGCAGTTCTTC.

In the case of this clone: Mismatch with germline at one junction end may stem from a read error. V gene TRBV7-7 combines with J gene TRBJ2-1, with a tentative D call TRBD1 (5 bases). Germline CDR1 is SSHAT and CDR2 is FNYEAQ (reference sequence). The CDR3 has 15 amino acids. The CDR3 sequence: CASSSGAGQYNEQFF. The CDR3 DNA reads TGTGCTAGCAGCTCTGGTGCAGGGCAATACAATGAGCAGTTCTTC. Together with reference TRBV7-7 and TRBJ2-1, the CDR3 gives the full variable domain: GAGVSQSPRYKVTKRGQDVTLRCDPISSHATLYWYQQALGQGPEFLTYFNYEAQPDKSGLPSDRFSAERPEGSISTLTIQRTEQRDSAMYRCASSSGAGQYNEQFFGPGTRLTVL.

The chain employs TRBV2 and TRBJ2-3; maybe TRBD1 (6 bases). CDR1 SNHLY and CDR2 FYNNEI come from the germline V gene. The CDR3 runs to 15 residues. Trimming shortened V by 6 bases and J by 4 bases, and 17 bases separated the two germline ends. This CDR3 is CASRRRQGRPDTQYF. CDR3 nucleotide sequence: TGTGCCAGCAGGAGGCGGCAGGGGCGGCCAGATACGCAGTATTTT.

The CDR3 sequence: CASSLTGSEQYF. The CDR3 DNA reads as TGTGCCAGCAGCCTGACAGGGAGCGAGCAGTACTTC. The rearrangement links TRBV7-9 to TRBJ2-7; 7 bases align to TRBD1. The germline V gene has CDR1 SEHNR and CDR2 FQNEAQ (reference sequence). Trimming took 5 bases from V and 6 from J; bases not matched to a gene: 4. This CDR3 is built from 12 residues.

This chain connects TRBV4-2 to TRBJ2-6; D not resolved. V was pared by 1 base and J by 2 bases, with 6 bases between. The germline V gene has CDR1 LGHNA and CDR2 YNFKEQ. CDR3 size: 15 residues. CDR3: CASSQVSTGANVLTF. For the CDR3, the DNA is TGTGCCAGCAGCCAAGTAAGCACTGGGGCCAACGTCCTGACTTTC.

This sequence joins TRBV18 and TRBJ1-1; 7 nucleotides align to TRBD1. The trim removed 0 bases at V and 5 bases at J, leaving 6 bases unmatched. Germline V gene data show CDR1 as KGHSH and CDR2 as LQKENI. The CDR3 extends over 15 amino acids. The CDR3 sequence: CASSPPQGGQTEAFF. The CDR3 DNA is TGTGCCAGCTCACCACCGCAGGGGGGACAAACTGAAGCTTTCTTT.

The chain couples TRBV30 to TRBJ1-3, with 7 bases matching TRBD1. The germline V gene encodes CDR1 GTSNPN and CDR2 SVGIG (reference sequence). This CDR3 contains 14 residues. The CDR3 DNA reads TGTGCGACAGGGACGGGCTTCGTTGGAAACACCATATATTTT. It specifies CATGTGFVGNTIYF.

The chain combines TRBV19 with TRBJ1-6; 8 nucleotides line up with TRBD1. The CDR3 covers 17 residues. V trimming: 1 base; J trimming: 0 bases; junction bases outside the gene matches: 2. In germline, CDR1 is LNHDA, CDR2 SQIVND (reference sequence). CDR3 amino acids: CASSIGTGSSYNSPLHF. Written as DNA, the CDR3 is TGTGCCAGTAGTATAGGGACAGGGAGCTCCTATAATTCACCCCTCCACTTT. The variable domain in full, with the rest retrieved from reference TRBV19 and TRBJ1-6, is DGGITQSPKYLFRKEGQNVTLSCEQNLNHDAMYWYRQDPGQGLRLIYYSQIVNDFQKGDIAEGYSVSREKKESFPLTVTSAQKNPTAFYLCASSIGTGSSYNSPLHFGNGTRLTVT.

V usage is TRBV6-5 and J usage is TRBJ1-1, with D possibly being TRBD1 (5 bases). CDR1 and CDR2 from the germline V gene are MNHEY and SVGAGI. The CDR3 has 12 amino acids. Trimming left V 6 bases short and J 7 bases short, with 12 bases between. As DNA, the CDR3 is TGTGCCAGCAGCCCAGGGTTTAATGAAGCTTTCTTT. Translation gives CASSPGFNEAFF.

The chain is built from TRBV4-3 and TRBJ1-2, with 10 bases fitting TRBD1. The germline V gene has CDR1 LGHNA and CDR2 YSLEER. V shed 4 bases and J 3 bases; nucleotides not matched to a gene: 5. This CDR3 comprises 15 residues. The CDR3 DNA reads as TGCGCCAGCAGCCCTGGACAGGGGGTGGACTATGGCTACACCTTC. Protein: CASSPGQGVDYGYTF.

This clone was seen a few times. The chain couples TRBV19 to TRBJ1-1, with 11 bases identical to TRBD1. The V gene's germline CDR1 is LNHDA and CDR2 SQIVND (reference sequence). CDR3 size: 12 residues. V was pared by 5 bases and J by 11 bases, with 4 bases of the junction left unmatched. CDR3: CASSPRDRGAFF. In DNA form, the CDR3 reads TGTGCCAGTAGTCCACGGGACAGGGGGGCTTTCTTT.

J is TRBJ1-1 and V is TRBV18, with 7 bases identical to TRBD1. Unmatched junction bases numbered 4, after V lost 3 bases and J lost 3 bases. This CDR3 comprises 14 residues. CDR1 KGHSH and CDR2 LQKENI come from the germline V gene. CDR3 in amino acids: CASSPDRSYTEAFF. CDR3 coding DNA: TGTGCCAGCTCACCGGACAGGTCATACACTGAAGCTTTCTTT.

A single count supports this clone. The chain couples TRBV3-1 (or the pseudogene TRBV3-2) to TRBJ2-3; TRBD1 might be the D (6 bases). The CDR3 sequence is 15 residues long. Germline CDR1 LGHDT, CDR2 YNNKEL (reference sequence). Trimming stripped 4 bases from V and 6 bases from J, with 17 bases between. The CDR3 DNA reads TGTGCCAGCAGCCTCCTCGGCAGGGGTTCGGATACGCAGTATTTT. This codes for CASSLLGRGSDTQYF.

CDR3 region: CASSDPWSGNSPLHF. CDR3 nucleotide sequence: TGTGCCAGCAGCGACCCTTGGTCAGGGAATTCACCCCTCCACTTT. The chain is built from TRBV9 and TRBJ1-6, with D perhaps matching TRBD1 (5 bases). Trimming removed 3 bases from V and 7 bases from J, with 14 bases in between. The germline V gene has CDR1 SGDLS and CDR2 YYNGEE. The CDR3 is 15 residues long.

The CDR3 region has the DNA TGTGCCAGCAGGGTACAGGGGGCGAATCAGCCCCAGCATTTT. Translation: CASRVQGANQPQHF. The gene calls are TRBV6-5 and TRBJ1-5; 9 bases fit TRBD1. The junction had 4 bases not matched to a gene; V was cut back by 6 bases and J by 4 bases. The CDR3 is made up of 14 amino acids. In germline, CDR1 is MNHEY, CDR2 SVGAGI.

The chain is built from TRBV9 and TRBJ1-6; tentatively, D is TRBD1 (5 bases). CDR3 size: 15 residues. V was trimmed by 0 bases and J by 7 bases, leaving 11 bases between them. CDR1 is SGDLS and CDR2 is YYNGEE in the germline V gene. The CDR3 bases are TGTGCCAGCAGCGTAGTCGCCAAGGGGAATTCACCCCTCCACTTT. Residues: CASSVVAKGNSPLHF.

V is TRBV10-1 and J is TRBJ1-6; tentative D call: TRBD1 (5 bases). V gave up 3 bases and J gave up 5 bases, with 14 bases separating them. CDR1 and CDR2 from the germline V gene are WNHNN and SYGVQD (reference sequence). The CDR3 runs to 16 residues. CDR3 sequence: CASSDHTTGDNSPLHF. As DNA, the CDR3 is TGCGCCAGCAGTGACCACACCACGGGGGATAATTCACCCCTCCACTTT.

CDR3 residues: CASSQKSAGALTDTQYF. CDR3 DNA sequence: TGCGCCAGCAGCCAAAAGTCAGCGGGGGCCCTTACAGATACGCAGTATTTT. The rearrangement links TRBV4-1 to TRBJ2-3, with 8 bases matching TRBD2. Germline V gene lookup returns CDR1 MGHRA and CDR2 YSYEKL. Unmatched junction bases numbered 10, after V lost 2 bases and J lost 3 bases. CDR3 size: 17 residues.

V gene TRBV5-4 combines with J gene TRBJ2-7, with D perhaps TRBD1 (6 bases). The CDR3 runs 14 residues. V was clipped by 4 bases and J by 0 bases, with 11 bases between them. Germline CDR1 SGHNT, CDR2 YYREEE (reference sequence). For the CDR3, the DNA is TGTGCCAGCAGCCCATTACAGGGCTCCTACGAGCAGTACTTC. It is translated as CASSPLQGSYEQYF.

This clone occurred a few times. CDR3: CASSPRGREAFF. CDR3 coding DNA: TGTGCCAGCTCACCGCGGGGCCGGGAAGCTTTCTTT. The chain joins TRBV18 to TRBJ1-1, with D tentatively TRBD1 (5 bases). Trimming stripped 3 bases from V and 8 bases from J, with 10 bases between. This CDR3 is 12 amino acids long. From germline, CDR1 is KGHSH and CDR2 LQKENI.

The chain carries TRBV5-6 and TRBJ2-5, with a possible D match to TRBD1 (5 bases). Germline loops: CDR1 SGHDT, CDR2 YYEEEE. The V gene lost 0 bases and the J gene lost 3 bases, with 9 bases spanning the gap. This CDR3 contains 14 residues. CDR3 in DNA: TGTGCCAGCAGCTTGGAGGGGCTGAAAGAGACCCAGTACTTC. Encoded protein: CASSLEGLKETQYF. The complete variable domain, with remaining parts taken from reference TRBV5-6 and TRBJ2-5, reads DAGVTQSPTHLIKTRGQQVTLRCSPKSGHDTVSWYQQALGQGPQFIFQYYEEEERQRGNFPDRFSGHQFPNYSSELNVNALLLGDSALYLCASSLEGLKETQYFGPGTRLLVL.